These T cell receptor beta chains were read from a single sample in a study of long-term antiretroviral therapy in people with HIV. TCRdb keeps only in-frame clones here, not all; method: immunoSEQ multiplex PCR. Among 20,000 to 25,000 clones, approximately 73% were seen once, and the ten largest hold 4.5% to 5.5%. This specimen was unsorted PBMCs, taken 0.5 years after starting antiretroviral therapy. The receptor source for this set is a middle-aged woman with HIV. CDR3s include the opening cysteine and the closing phenylalanine or tryptophan. The D gene is left open where the match is weak. Size is stated for part of the rows, as once, few or many counts, or as a class when the clone is expanded.

cdr3_nt	cdr3_aa	clone_size	v_call	d_call	j_call
TGTGCCAGCGGACTACTAGCCAAAAACATTCAGTACTTC	CASGLLAKNIQYF	.	TRBV19	.	TRBJ2-4
TGTGCCAGCAGCCCCGGGACCTTCTACGAGCAGTACTTC	CASSPGTFYEQYF	.	TRBV5-6	.	TRBJ2-7
TGTGCCAGCAGCCAAGACAGGCCCAATGAGCAGTTCTTC	CASSQDRPNEQFF	few	TRBV4-2	.	TRBJ2-1
TGTGCCAGCAGTTCCACAGGGGACGTTATAACTGAAGCTTTCTTT	CASSSTGDVITEAFF	.	TRBV27	TRBD1	TRBJ1-1
TGTGCCAGTAGTATAGCCTGGGACAGGGGAGGCTATGGCTACACCTTC	CASSIAWDRGGYGYTF	.	TRBV19	TRBD1	TRBJ1-2
TGTGCCAGCAGCTTCCAGGGTCGGACCTACGAGCAGTACTTC	CASSFQGRTYEQYF	.	TRBV5-4	.	TRBJ2-7
TGTGCCAGCAGTGAAGATCGAGTTGGATCCGGGGAGCTGTTTTTT	CASSEDRVGSGELFF	.	TRBV25-1	.	TRBJ2-2
TGTGCCAGCAGCCCCGGACTAGCGGGGGACCAAGAGACCCAGTACTTC	CASSPGLAGDQETQYF	.	TRBV5-4	TRBD2	TRBJ2-5
TGTGCCACCGCCGAATCTTCTGGAAACACCATATATTTT	CATAESSGNTIYF	.	TRBV6-6	.	TRBJ1-3
TGCGCCAGCAGCCCTAAAGGGGATCCCACAGATACGCAGTATTTT	CASSPKGDPTDTQYF	.	TRBV5-1	.	TRBJ2-3
TGTGCCAGCGGCCGGGACAGGGACAACGAGCAGTACTTC	CASGRDRDNEQYF	once	TRBV27	TRBD1	TRBJ2-7
TGTGCCAGCAGCCCCTTGTGGGAGTCCTACGAGCAGTACTTC	CASSPLWESYEQYF	few	TRBV11-2	.	TRBJ2-7
TGTGCCAGCAGCACGACAGTAACTTCCTACGAGCAGTACTTC	CASSTTVTSYEQYF	.	TRBV7-2	.	TRBJ2-7
TGTGCCACCAGCAGAGAGGCCGATATAAAGGACAATGAGCAGTTCTTC	CATSREADIKDNEQFF	.	TRBV15	.	TRBJ2-1
TGCGCCAGCAGCTTGGGCCCAGATGCAAACACCATATATTTT	CASSLGPDANTIYF	.	TRBV5-1	.	TRBJ1-3
TGTGCCAGCAGCTCCCGAGCGGGGAGGGGCGGCGAGCAGTACTTC	CASSSRAGRGGEQYF	few	TRBV7-2	TRBD2	TRBJ2-7
TGTGCCACCAGCAGAGGAGGGACTCAGGGGTCCACTGAAGCTTTCTTT	CATSRGGTQGSTEAFF	.	TRBV15	.	TRBJ1-1
TGTGCCATCAGTGCTAGCGACAGAGAGACCCAGTACTTC	CAISASDRETQYF	once	TRBV10-3	.	TRBJ2-5
TGTGCCAGCAGCTTAACGTTGGGCGGGGGAACAGATACGCAGTATTTT	CASSLTLGGGTDTQYF	.	TRBV7-3	TRBD2	TRBJ2-3
TGTGCCAGCAGTGAGGCTAGCGGGGCAAACACAGATACGCAGTATTTT	CASSEASGANTDTQYF	.	TRBV2	TRBD2	TRBJ2-3
TGTGCCAGCAGCCCTCAGAACTCTGGGGCCAACGTCCTGACTTTC	CASSPQNSGANVLTF	.	TRBV7-3	.	TRBJ2-6
TGTGCCAGTAGTATAGATAGGGGCTTCTATAGCAATCAGCCCCAGCATTTT	CASSIDRGFYSNQPQHF	.	TRBV19	.	TRBJ1-5
TGTGCCAGCAGTTTATCCGGGACAGGGTATAGCAATCAGCCCCAGCATTTT	CASSLSGTGYSNQPQHF	.	TRBV27	TRBD1	TRBJ1-5
TGTGCCTGGAGTACCCTGACAGTGAACACTGAAGCTTTCTTT	CAWSTLTVNTEAFF	few	TRBV30	.	TRBJ1-1
TGTGCCAGCAGCTTGGGACAGGGGTGGTATGGCTACACCTTC	CASSLGQGWYGYTF	.	TRBV7-8	TRBD1	TRBJ1-2
TGTGCCAGCAGTTACTCCAGCAGGGGCATCGAGCAGTACTTC	CASSYSSRGIEQYF	.	TRBV6-5	.	TRBJ2-7
TGTGCCAGCTCACCATCGGTGGAGACCCAGTACTTC	CASSPSVETQYF	.	TRBV18	.	TRBJ2-5
TGTGCCAGCAGTACATCAAATTCGCCGTTGGGGTTTGGTGGCTACACCTTC	CASSTSNSPLGFGGYTF	.	TRBV27	.	TRBJ1-2
TGTGCCAGCAGCTCCGCGGGACCGTACAATGAGCAGTTCTTC	CASSSAGPYNEQFF	.	TRBV7-9	.	TRBJ2-1
TGTGCCAGCAGTTACGGGAAACGAGAGACCCAGTACTTC	CASSYGKRETQYF	.	TRBV6-5	.	TRBJ2-5
TGTGCCAGCAGCTCCCAACAGGGGGCGAATGGCTACACCTTC	CASSSQQGANGYTF	few	TRBV7-9	TRBD1	TRBJ1-2
TGTGCCAGTACGGGACAGGGGGAAATGAGCACTGAAGCTTTCTTT	CASTGQGEMSTEAFF	.	TRBV19	TRBD1	TRBJ1-1
TGTGCCATCAGTGACCCAGATACGCAGTATTTT	CAISDPDTQYF	.	TRBV10-3	.	TRBJ2-3
TGTGCCAGCAGCCGCGGCAATTCACCCCTCCACTTT	CASSRGNSPLHF	.	TRBV6-5	.	TRBJ1-6
TGTGCCAGCAGCTTGATAAGAAAACGGGGACAGGGGGAAGGCTACACCTTC	CASSLIRKRGQGEGYTF	.	TRBV5-5	TRBD1	TRBJ1-2
TGTGCCAGCAGCACCCAACCCGGGTTCCAAGAGACCCAGTACTTC	CASSTQPGFQETQYF	.	TRBV7-2	.	TRBJ2-5
TGTGCCAGCAGCTTATTGAATCGACAAGGAGTTCTGTATTTT	CASSLLNRQGVLYF	.	TRBV7-3	.	TRBJ2-3
TGTGCCAGTAGTCGGGTCACAGGAGAGACCCAGTACTTC	CASSRVTGETQYF	few	TRBV19	.	TRBJ2-5
TGTGCCATCAGTGCAGGGGACACCGGGGAGCTGTTTTTT	CAISAGDTGELFF	few	TRBV10-3	.	TRBJ2-2
TGCGCCAGCAGCCAAGATTACAGCTCCTATAATTCACCCCTCCACTTT	CASSQDYSSYNSPLHF	.	TRBV4-3	.	TRBJ1-6
TGTGCCAGCAGTACCGTACAGGGGGTGGAGCAGTTCTTC	CASSTVQGVEQFF	once	TRBV6-6	TRBD1	TRBJ2-1
TGTGCCAGCAGTGCTACCTCGGGACTCTCCTACGAGCAGTACTTC	CASSATSGLSYEQYF	.	TRBV7-2	.	TRBJ2-7
TGTGCCAGCAGCCCTAACGTGGGGCTCGGGGAGCTGTTTTTT	CASSPNVGLGELFF	few	TRBV9	.	TRBJ2-2
TGTGCCAGCAGTTACAAGTCATACGCTGCCGCCGAGCAGTACTTC	CASSYKSYAAAEQYF	.	TRBV6-5	.	TRBJ2-7
TGTGCCAGCAGCCTAGAAGCCTCCGACAGGGGGGGCGAGCAGTACTTC	CASSLEASDRGGEQYF	.	TRBV11-2	TRBD1	TRBJ2-7